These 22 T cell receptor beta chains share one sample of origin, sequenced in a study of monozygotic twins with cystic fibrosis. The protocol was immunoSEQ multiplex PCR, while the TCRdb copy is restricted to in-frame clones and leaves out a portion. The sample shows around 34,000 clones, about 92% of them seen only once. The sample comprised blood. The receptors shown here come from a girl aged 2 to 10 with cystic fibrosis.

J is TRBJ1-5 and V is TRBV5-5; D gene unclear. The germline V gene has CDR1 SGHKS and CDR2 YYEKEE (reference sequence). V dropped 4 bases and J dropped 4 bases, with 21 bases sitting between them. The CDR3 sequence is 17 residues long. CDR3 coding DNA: TGTGCCAGCAGCATACACCCCCCGGTAGGGCCTAATCAGCCCCAGCATTTT. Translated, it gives CASSIHPPVGPNQPQHF.

CDR3 nucleotide sequence: TGTGCCAGCAGCCCCCACAGGGGGTTCAACACTGAAGCTTTCTTT. Translating it yields CASSPHRGFNTEAFF. The rearrangement links TRBV7-2 to TRBJ1-1; TRBD1 agrees at 8 bases. With V trimmed by 5 bases and J by 2 bases, 7 bases remained unmatched. The CDR3 sequence is 15 residues long. Germline CDR1 reads SGHTA; CDR2 reads FQGNSA.

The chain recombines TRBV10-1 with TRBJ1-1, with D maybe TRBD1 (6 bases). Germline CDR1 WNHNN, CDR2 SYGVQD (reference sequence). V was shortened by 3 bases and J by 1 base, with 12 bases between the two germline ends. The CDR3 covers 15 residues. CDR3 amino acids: CASSEFTGRNTEAFF. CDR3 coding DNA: TGCGCCAGCAGTGAATTCACAGGGCGGAACACTGAAGCTTTCTTT.

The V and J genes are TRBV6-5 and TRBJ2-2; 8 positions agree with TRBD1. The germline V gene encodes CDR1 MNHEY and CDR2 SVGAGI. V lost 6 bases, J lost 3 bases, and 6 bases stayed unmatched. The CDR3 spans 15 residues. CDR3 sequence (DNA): TGTGCCAGCAGGCGACCGGGACAGGACACCGGGGAGCTGTTTTTT. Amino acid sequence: CASRRPGQDTGELFF.

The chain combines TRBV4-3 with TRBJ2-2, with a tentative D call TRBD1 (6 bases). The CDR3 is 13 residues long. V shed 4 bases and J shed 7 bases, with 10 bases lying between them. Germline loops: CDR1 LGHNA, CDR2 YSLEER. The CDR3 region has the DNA TGCGCCAGCAGCCGAAACAGGGACGGGGAGCTGTTTTTT. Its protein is CASSRNRDGELFF.

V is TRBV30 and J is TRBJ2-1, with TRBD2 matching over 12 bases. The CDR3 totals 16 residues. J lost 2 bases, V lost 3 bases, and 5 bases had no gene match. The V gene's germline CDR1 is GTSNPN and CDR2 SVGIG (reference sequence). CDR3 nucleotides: TGTGCCTGGAGCTCCCTAGCGGGGGGGGCCTACAATGAGCAGTTCTTC. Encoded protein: CAWSSLAGGAYNEQFF.

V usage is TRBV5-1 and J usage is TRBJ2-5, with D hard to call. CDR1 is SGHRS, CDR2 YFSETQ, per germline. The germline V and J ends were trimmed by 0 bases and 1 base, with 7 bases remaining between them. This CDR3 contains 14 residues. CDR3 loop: CASSLVSGQETQYF. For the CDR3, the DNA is TGCGCCAGCAGCTTGGTTTCAGGCCAAGAGACCCAGTACTTC.

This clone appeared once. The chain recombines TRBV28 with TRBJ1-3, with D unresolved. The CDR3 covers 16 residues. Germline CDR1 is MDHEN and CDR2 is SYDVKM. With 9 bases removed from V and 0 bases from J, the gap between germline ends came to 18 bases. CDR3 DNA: TGTGCCAGTCAAGTTTCTGCCCTTATCTCTGGAAACACCATATATTTT. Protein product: CASQVSALISGNTIYF.

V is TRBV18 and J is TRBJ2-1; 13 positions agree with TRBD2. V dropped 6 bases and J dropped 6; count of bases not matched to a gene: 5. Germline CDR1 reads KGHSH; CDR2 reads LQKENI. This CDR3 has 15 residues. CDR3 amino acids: CASSPGTSGANEQFF. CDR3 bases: TGTGCCAGCTCTCCCGGGACTAGCGGGGCCAATGAGCAGTTCTTC.

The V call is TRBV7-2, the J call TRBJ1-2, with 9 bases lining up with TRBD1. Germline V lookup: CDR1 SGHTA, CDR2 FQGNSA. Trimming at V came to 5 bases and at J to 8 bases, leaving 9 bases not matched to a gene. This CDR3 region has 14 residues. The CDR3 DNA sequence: TGTGCCAGCAGCACGCAACAGGGGGCAGGCGGCTACACCTTC. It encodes CASSTQQGAGGYTF.

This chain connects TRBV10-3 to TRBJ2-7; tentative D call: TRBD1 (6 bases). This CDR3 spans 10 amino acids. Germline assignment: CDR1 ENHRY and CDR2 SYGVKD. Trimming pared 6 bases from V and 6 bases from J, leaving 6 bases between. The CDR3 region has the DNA TGTGCCATCAGACAGGGCGAGCAGTACTTC. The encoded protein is CAIRQGEQYF.

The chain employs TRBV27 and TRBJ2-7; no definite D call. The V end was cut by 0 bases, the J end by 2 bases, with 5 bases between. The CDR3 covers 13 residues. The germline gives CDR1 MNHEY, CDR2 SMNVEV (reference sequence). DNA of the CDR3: TGTGCCAGCAGTTTATCGTGGGCCTACGAGCAGTACTTC. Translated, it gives CASSLSWAYEQYF.

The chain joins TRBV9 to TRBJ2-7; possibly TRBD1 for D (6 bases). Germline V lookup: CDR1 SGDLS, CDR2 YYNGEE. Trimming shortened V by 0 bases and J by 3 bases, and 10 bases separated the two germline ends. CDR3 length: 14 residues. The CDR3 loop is CASSVGQAVYEQYF. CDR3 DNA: TGTGCCAGCAGCGTAGGACAGGCGGTCTACGAGCAGTACTTC.

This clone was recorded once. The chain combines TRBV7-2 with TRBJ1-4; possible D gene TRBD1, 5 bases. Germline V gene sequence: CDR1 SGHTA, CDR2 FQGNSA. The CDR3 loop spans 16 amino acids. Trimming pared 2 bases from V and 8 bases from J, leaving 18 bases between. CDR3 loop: CASSLLSPGQSEKLFF. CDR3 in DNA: TGTGCCAGCAGCTTACTTTCACCCGGACAAAGCGAAAAACTGTTTTTT.

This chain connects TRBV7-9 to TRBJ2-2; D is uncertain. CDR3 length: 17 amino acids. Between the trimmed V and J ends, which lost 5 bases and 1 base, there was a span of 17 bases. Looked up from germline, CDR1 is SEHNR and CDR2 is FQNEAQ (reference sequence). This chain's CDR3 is CASSLLVGNLNTGELFF. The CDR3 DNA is TGTGCCAGCAGCCTCTTGGTGGGGAATTTGAACACCGGGGAGCTGTTTTTT.

CDR3 coding DNA: TGTGCCAGCAGCTTAGGGTACACTGAAGCTTTCTTT. The encoded protein is CASSLGYTEAFF. The chain employs TRBV7-2 and TRBJ1-1; D is uncertain. Germline assignment: CDR1 SGHTA and CDR2 FQGNSA. This CDR3 is built from 12 residues. Trimming pared 1 base from V and 3 bases from J, leaving 3 bases between.

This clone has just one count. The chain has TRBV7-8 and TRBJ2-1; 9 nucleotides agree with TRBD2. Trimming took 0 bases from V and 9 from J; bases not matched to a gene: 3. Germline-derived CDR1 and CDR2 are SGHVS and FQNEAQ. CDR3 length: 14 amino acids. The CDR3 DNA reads TGTGCCAGCAGCTTAGCGGGACTAGCTGGTGAGCAGTTCTTC. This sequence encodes CASSLAGLAGEQFF.

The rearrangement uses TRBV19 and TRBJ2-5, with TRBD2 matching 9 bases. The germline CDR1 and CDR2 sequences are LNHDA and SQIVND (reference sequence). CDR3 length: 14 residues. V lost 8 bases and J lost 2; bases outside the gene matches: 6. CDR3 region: CASGAGGLQETQYF. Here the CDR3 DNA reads TGTGCCAGTGGGGCGGGGGGGCTGCAAGAGACCCAGTACTTC. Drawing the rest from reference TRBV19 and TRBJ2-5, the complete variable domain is DGGITQSPKYLFRKEGQNVTLSCEQNLNHDAMYWYRQDPGQGLRLIYYSQIVNDFQKGDIAEGYSVSREKKESFPLTVTSAQKNPTAFYLCASGAGGLQETQYFGPGTRLLVL.

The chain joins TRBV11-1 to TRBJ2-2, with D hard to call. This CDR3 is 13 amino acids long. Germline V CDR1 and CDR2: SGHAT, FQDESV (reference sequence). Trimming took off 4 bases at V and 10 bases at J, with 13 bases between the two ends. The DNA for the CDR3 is TGTGCCAGCAGCTACATCGGGTCACTGGAGCTGTTTTTT. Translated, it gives CASSYIGSLELFF.

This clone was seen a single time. The CDR3 loop reads CASSLGQNYGYTF. In DNA, the CDR3 is TGTGCCAGCAGCCTGGGACAAAACTATGGCTACACCTTC. The genes are TRBV14 and TRBJ1-2, with D perhaps TRBD1 (6 bases). There are 13 residues in the CDR3. Germline V CDR1 and CDR2: SGHDN, FVKESK. The ends were cut back, 4 bases at V and 2 bases at J, with 8 bases in the middle.

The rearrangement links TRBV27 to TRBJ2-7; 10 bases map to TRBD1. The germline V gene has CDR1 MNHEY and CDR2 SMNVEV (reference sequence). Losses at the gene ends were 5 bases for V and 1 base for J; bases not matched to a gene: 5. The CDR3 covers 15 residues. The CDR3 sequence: CASSPGTGASYEQYF. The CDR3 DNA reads TGTGCCAGCAGTCCCGGGACAGGGGCTTCCTACGAGCAGTACTTC.

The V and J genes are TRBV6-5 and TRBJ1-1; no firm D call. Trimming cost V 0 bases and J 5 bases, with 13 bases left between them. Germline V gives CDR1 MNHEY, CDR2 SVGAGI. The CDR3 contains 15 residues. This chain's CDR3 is CASSYSDRVGTEAFF. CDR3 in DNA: TGTGCCAGCAGTTACTCCGATCGGGTAGGGACTGAAGCTTTCTTT.